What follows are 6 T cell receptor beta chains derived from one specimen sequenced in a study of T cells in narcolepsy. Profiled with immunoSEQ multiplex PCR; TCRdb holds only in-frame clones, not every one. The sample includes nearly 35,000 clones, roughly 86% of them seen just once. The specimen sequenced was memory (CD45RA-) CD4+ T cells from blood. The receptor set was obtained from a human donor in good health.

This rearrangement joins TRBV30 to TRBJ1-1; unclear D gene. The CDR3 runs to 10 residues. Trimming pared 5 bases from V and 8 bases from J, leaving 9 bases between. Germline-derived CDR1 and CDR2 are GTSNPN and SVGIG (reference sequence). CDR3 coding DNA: TGTGCCTGGTTAGCGGGGGAAGCTTTCTTT. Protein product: CAWLAGEAFF.

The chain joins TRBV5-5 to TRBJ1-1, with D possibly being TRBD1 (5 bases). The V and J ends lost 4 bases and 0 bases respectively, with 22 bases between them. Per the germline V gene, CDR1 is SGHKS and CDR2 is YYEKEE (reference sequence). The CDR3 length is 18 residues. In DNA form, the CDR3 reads TGTGCCAGCAGCCTAACCCCAATCCCCCGGGGCTTGAACACTGAAGCTTTCTTT. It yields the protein CASSLTPIPRGLNTEAFF.

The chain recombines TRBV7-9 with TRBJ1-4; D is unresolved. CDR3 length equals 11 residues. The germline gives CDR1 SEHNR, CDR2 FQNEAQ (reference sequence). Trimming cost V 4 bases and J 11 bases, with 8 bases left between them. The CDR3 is CASSSDTKLFF. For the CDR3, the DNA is TGTGCCAGCAGCTCCGACACCAAACTGTTTTTT.

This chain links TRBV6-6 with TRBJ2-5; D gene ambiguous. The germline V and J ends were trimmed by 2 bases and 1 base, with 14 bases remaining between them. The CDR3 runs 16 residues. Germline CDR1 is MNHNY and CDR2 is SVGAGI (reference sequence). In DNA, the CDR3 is TGTGCCAGCAGTTACGGGCAGAACCTGGCCCAAGAGACCCAGTACTTC. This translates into CASSYGQNLAQETQYF.

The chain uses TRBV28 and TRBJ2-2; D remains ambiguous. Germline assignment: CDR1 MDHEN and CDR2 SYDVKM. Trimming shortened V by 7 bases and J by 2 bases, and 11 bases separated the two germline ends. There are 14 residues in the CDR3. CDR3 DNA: TGTGCCAGCACGGTTCTACTAAACACCGGGGAGCTGTTTTTT. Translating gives CASTVLLNTGELFF.

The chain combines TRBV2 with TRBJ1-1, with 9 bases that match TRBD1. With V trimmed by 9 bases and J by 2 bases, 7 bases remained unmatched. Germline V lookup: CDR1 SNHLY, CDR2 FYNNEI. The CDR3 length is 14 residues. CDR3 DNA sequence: TGTGCCAGTACCGGGACAGGGATAAACACTGAAGCTTTCTTT. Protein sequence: CASTGTGINTEAFF.